These 18 T cell receptor beta chains share one sample of origin, sequenced in a study of identical twins. TCRdb called the 5' RACE reads again in MiXCR, with one record for every CDR3 protein. The sample gives some 590,000 distinct CDR3 sequences, nearly 10% of which show up once; roughly 3% is in the top ten. These data also formed part of another study, on yellow fever vaccine responses in identical twins.

The sequenced material came from PBMCs. Receptor source: a woman aged 18-29 years in good health.

This clonotype was found many times. V gene TRBV12-3 or TRBV12-4 combines with J gene TRBJ1-5; 10 nucleotides align to TRBD1. The CDR3 sequence is 14 residues long. V lost 3 bases to trimming and J lost 6 bases; unmatched junction nucleotides: 2. The CDR3 here is CASSLRQGAQPQHF. The CDR3 region has the DNA TGTGCCAGCAGTTTGAGACAGGGGGCTCAGCCCCAGCATTTT.

This clonotype was observed many times. V and J are TRBV4-3 and TRBJ2-7; 9 nucleotides match TRBD1. V gave up 0 bases and J gave up 6 bases; unmatched junction bases: 12. This CDR3 has 17 residues. Germline CDR1 LGHNA, CDR2 YSLEER. The CDR3 nucleotides are TGCGCCAGCAGCCAAGATATTGGCGGACAGGGGAGGGCCGAGCAGTACTTC. This codes for CASSQDIGGQGRAEQYF.

This clonotype was counted at least ten times. The chain's CDR3 is CASSATGQGVETQYF. Here the CDR3 DNA reads TGTGCCAGCAGCGCGACGGGACAGGGAGTGGAGACCCAGTACTTC. The chain carries TRBV28 and TRBJ2-5; 9 bases are shared with TRBD1. CDR3 length: 15 amino acids. The V gene's germline CDR1 is MDHEN and CDR2 SYDVKM. V shed 6 bases, J shed 5 bases, and the junction held 10 bases outside the gene matches.

In its sample, this clonotype was seen a few times. The rearrangement joins TRBV3-1 to TRBJ2-7, with 8 positions matching TRBD1. V gave up 3 bases and J gave up 1 base; unmatched junction bases: 2. This CDR3 spans 14 amino acids. Germline V gene sequence: CDR1 LGHDT, CDR2 YNNKEL (reference sequence). The CDR3 coding sequence is TGTGCCAGCAGCCAGGGACAGGCGTCCTACGAGCAGTACTTC. Its protein product is CASSQGQASYEQYF.

This clonotype was seen ten or more times. The V gene is TRBV4-1, the J gene TRBJ2-7; 10 bases align to TRBD1. The CDR3 length is 16 residues. CDR1 and CDR2 (germline): MGHRA, YSYEKL. With V trimmed by 4 bases and J by 1 base, 7 bases remained unmatched. The CDR3 DNA sequence: TGCGCCAGCAGCCCTGTCGGACAGGGGGAGTCCTACGAGCAGTACTTC. This translates into CASSPVGQGESYEQYF.

In its sample, this clonotype was seen a few times. This chain connects TRBV6-5 to TRBJ1-1; D may be TRBD1 (5 bases). Germline CDR1 MNHEY, CDR2 SVGAGI. The CDR3 length is 16 residues. Trimming shortened V by 0 bases and J by 2 bases, and 13 bases separated the two germline ends. The CDR3 region has the DNA TGTGCCAGCAGTTACTCGTGGTTGCAGGGCAACACTGAAGCTTTCTTT. This sequence encodes CASSYSWLQGNTEAFF.

The sample holds many counts of this clonotype. This chain joins TRBV18 and TRBJ2-7; TRBD1 might be the D (5 bases). CDR1 and CDR2 from the germline V gene are KGHSH and LQKENI. The CDR3 sequence is 13 residues long. Trimming pared 4 bases from V and 6 bases from J, leaving 13 bases between. CDR3 in DNA: TGTGCCAGCTCACAAAACTTCCAGGGCGAGCAGTACTTC. Translated, it gives CASSQNFQGEQYF.

This clonotype was found a few times. The V gene is TRBV29-1, the J gene TRBJ2-1, with D maybe TRBD1 (6 bases). Trimming stripped 6 bases from V and 5 bases from J, with 11 bases between. Looked up from germline, CDR1 is SQVTM and CDR2 is ANQGSEA. CDR3 length: 12 residues. Here the CDR3 DNA reads TGCAGCGTGTCTACAGGGAACAATGAGCAGTTCTTC. It specifies CSVSTGNNEQFF.

This clonotype was seen a handful of times. The chain has TRBV11-2 and TRBJ2-1; 9 positions match TRBD1. Trimming at V came to 0 bases and at J to 6 bases, leaving 15 bases not matched to a gene. In germline, CDR1 is SGHAT, CDR2 FQNNGV. The CDR3 sequence is 19 residues long. The CDR3 loop is CASSLDPSPGQGMFNEQFF. The CDR3 DNA is TGTGCCAGCAGCTTAGATCCTTCGCCGGGACAGGGTATGTTCAATGAGCAGTTCTTC.

The chain uses TRBV3-1 and TRBJ2-3, with D perhaps matching TRBD2 (7 bases). Germline V gives CDR1 LGHDT, CDR2 YNNKEL (reference sequence). Trimming took 10 bases from V and 9 from J, leaving 20 bases between them. The CDR3 runs 13 residues. The DNA of the CDR3 is TGTGCCACTCGGGGGGCGAATCGGAAAACGCAGTATTTT. As protein: CATRGANRKTQYF.

The genes are TRBV2 and TRBJ2-2; TRBD1 agrees at 10 bases. The V and J ends lost 7 bases and 6 bases, in that order; junction bases with no gene match: 2. Germline loops: CDR1 SNHLY, CDR2 FYNNEI. The CDR3 covers 13 residues. The CDR3 spells CASTGTGAGELFF. As DNA, the CDR3 is TGTGCCAGCACCGGGACAGGGGCCGGGGAGCTGTTTTTT. The variable domain in full, with the rest retrieved from reference TRBV2 and TRBJ2-2, is EPEVTQTPSHQVTQMGQEVILRCVPISNHLYFYWYRQILGQKVEFLVSFYNNEISEKSEIFDDQFSVERPDGSNFTLKIRSTKLEDSAMYFCASTGTGAGELFFGEGSRLTVL.

This clonotype showed up just a few times. CDR3: CASSYSEATGSPLHF. In DNA form, the CDR3 reads TGTGCCAGCAGTTACTCGGAGGCAACGGGTTCACCCCTCCACTTT. The V gene is TRBV6-2 or TRBV6-3, the J gene TRBJ1-6; D gene unclear. The CDR3 has 15 residues. V was pared by 0 bases and J by 9 bases, with 12 bases between. CDR1 MNHEY and CDR2 SVGEGT come from the germline V gene.

Details on this clonotype: A much more abundant neighbour one base away suggests this may be a read error. This CDR3 reads CTSSPGQGHEQYF. The CDR3, as DNA: TGTACCAGCAGTCCGGGACAGGGACACGAGCAGTACTTC. The V call is TRBV3-1, the J call TRBJ2-7, with TRBD1 matching 9 bases. This CDR3 has 13 amino acids. Germline assignment: CDR1 LGHDT and CDR2 YNNKEL (reference sequence).

This clonotype was counted only a few times. The V and J genes are TRBV20-1 and TRBJ2-3; 10 bases map to TRBD2. The length of the CDR3 is 16 residues. The germline gives CDR1 DFQATT, CDR2 SNEGSKA (reference sequence). Germline trimming cut 3 bases from V and 2 bases from J; bases unmatched to any gene: 8. The CDR3, as DNA: TGCAGTGCTAGGTGGAGAACTAGCGGGATCACAGATACGCAGTATTTT. This sequence encodes CSARWRTSGITDTQYF.

This clonotype was counted ten times or more. The chain joins TRBV29-1 to TRBJ1-1, with unresolved D. Germline lookup yields CDR1 SQVTM and CDR2 ANQGSEA. V was pared by 6 bases and J by 6 bases, with 11 bases between. The CDR3 extends over 11 amino acids. CDR3 residues: CSVATRAEAFF. The CDR3 bases are TGCAGCGTGGCCACGAGGGCTGAAGCTTTCTTT.

J is TRBJ2-2 and V is TRBV3-1; 10 bases are shared with TRBD2. The CDR3 has 17 amino acids. The trim removed 2 bases at V and 7 bases at J, leaving 10 bases unmatched. CDR1 and CDR2 (germline): LGHDT, YNNKEL (reference sequence). The CDR3 is CASSQPPLAGVFGELFF. The CDR3 bases are TGTGCCAGCAGCCAACCTCCCCTAGCGGGAGTGTTCGGGGAGCTGTTTTTT.

A few counts support this clonotype. DNA for the CDR3: TGCGCCAGCGCCATCCGCTCAGGGAGTACGAACACCGGGGAGCTGTTTTTT. Encoded protein: CASAIRSGSTNTGELFF. The chain uses TRBV5-1 and TRBJ2-2, with D perhaps given as TRBD1 or TRBD2 (5 bases each). V was trimmed by 7 bases and J by 0 bases, leaving 19 bases between them. The CDR3 totals 17 residues. Germline lookup yields CDR1 SGHRS and CDR2 YFSETQ.

The chain has TRBV11-2 and TRBJ2-7, with unresolved D. V gave up 5 bases and J gave up 2 bases, with 16 bases separating them. The CDR3 loop spans 15 amino acids. Germline V lookup: CDR1 SGHAT, CDR2 FQNNGV. The CDR3 protein is CASSPDPSAAYEQYF. In nucleotides, the CDR3 is TGTGCCAGCAGCCCGGACCCGTCAGCCGCCTACGAGCAGTACTTC. Filled out from reference TRBV11-2 and TRBJ2-7, the complete variable domain reads EAGVAQSPRYKIIEKRQSVAFWCNPISGHATLYWYQQILGQGPKLLIQFQNNGVVDDSQLPKDRFSAERLKGVDSTLKIQPAKLEDSAVYLCASSPDPSAAYEQYFGPGTRLTVT.